The 11 T cell receptor beta chains reported below all come from one sample, sequenced in a study of blood T cell repertoires in COVID-19. Generated by immunoSEQ multiplex PCR, the TCRdb table keeps only in-frame clones and is missing some. The table shows around 180,000 clones, with 84% occurring only once. The source material was PBMCs or T cells enriched from blood (not recorded which). The origin of the receptors is a man aged 45-60 years who had recovered from COVID-19.

The rearrangement uses TRBV7-9 and TRBJ1-4; 8 bases map to TRBD1. CDR1 is SEHNR and CDR2 is FQNEAQ in the germline V gene (reference sequence). Trimming took 3 bases from V and 7 from J; bases not matched to a gene: 4. The CDR3 length is 14 residues. CDR3 DNA sequence: TGTGCCAGCAGCTTGGCAGGGGGCGGTGAAAAACTGTTTTTT. Protein product: CASSLAGGGEKLFF.

V gene TRBV6-2 or TRBV6-3 combines with J gene TRBJ2-1; possible D gene TRBD1, 6 bases. Looked up from germline, CDR1 is MNHEY and CDR2 is SVGEGT. The V end lost 0 bases, the J end lost 0 bases, and 18 bases lay between the germline ends. This CDR3 region has 19 residues. CDR3 amino acids: CASSYSFVGAYLSYNEQFF. The DNA of the CDR3 is TGTGCCAGCAGTTACTCATTCGTGGGGGCCTATCTCTCCTACAATGAGCAGTTCTTC.

The rearrangement joins TRBV4-2 to TRBJ2-5, with D possibly matching TRBD2 (5 bases). The CDR3 consists of 14 residues. Germline V gene sequence: CDR1 LGHNA, CDR2 YNFKEQ. The V and J ends lost 1 base and 4 bases respectively, with 10 bases between them. The CDR3 protein is CASSQGEGRETQYF. In DNA form, the CDR3 reads TGTGCCAGCAGCCAAGGAGAGGGAAGAGAGACCCAGTACTTC.

The chain recombines TRBV7-2 with TRBJ2-7; D remains unclear. CDR3 length: 11 amino acids. Germline V lookup: CDR1 SGHTA, CDR2 FQGNSA. Trimming removed 2 bases from V and 4 bases from J, with 3 bases in between. This chain's CDR3 is CASSLYYEQYF. DNA of the CDR3: TGTGCCAGCAGCTTATATTACGAGCAGTACTTC.

The V and J genes are TRBV4-2 and TRBJ2-2; 12 bases fit TRBD2. V lost 1 base to trimming and J lost 3 bases; unmatched junction nucleotides: 0. Germline CDR1 reads LGHNA; CDR2 reads YNFKEQ. The CDR3 loop spans 16 amino acids. CDR3 bases: TGTGCCAGCAGCCAAGGACTAGCGGGGGACACCGGGGAGCTGTTTTTT. This encodes CASSQGLAGDTGELFF.

V is TRBV2 and J is TRBJ2-1; D gene unclear. CDR3 length: 13 amino acids. V lost 4 bases to trimming and J lost 8 bases, with 12 bases between them. The germline V gene encodes CDR1 SNHLY and CDR2 FYNNEI. CDR3 bases: TGTGCCAGCAGTGGAAGCCTGAGTGATGAGCAGTTCTTC. Translating gives CASSGSLSDEQFF. Together with reference TRBV2 and TRBJ2-1, the CDR3 gives the full variable domain: EPEVTQTPSHQVTQMGQEVILRCVPISNHLYFYWYRQILGQKVEFLVSFYNNEISEKSEIFDDQFSVERPDGSNFTLKIRSTKLEDSAMYFCASSGSLSDEQFFGPGTRLTVL.

The V gene is TRBV5-1, the J gene TRBJ1-5, with D uncertain. Looked up from germline, CDR1 is SGHRS and CDR2 is YFSETQ. The CDR3 runs to 14 residues. With 0 bases removed from V and 2 bases from J, the gap between germline ends came to 6 bases. This chain's CDR3 is CASSLDPGNQPQHF. CDR3 bases: TGCGCCAGCAGCTTGGATCCCGGCAATCAGCCCCAGCATTTT.

This clone was counted a few times. The chain recombines TRBV27 with TRBJ1-1; the match to TRBD1 covers 11 bases. V lost 5 bases to trimming and J lost 6 bases; unmatched junction nucleotides: 8. Germline assignment: CDR1 MNHEY and CDR2 SMNVEV (reference sequence). The CDR3 extends over 15 amino acids. CDR3 sequence reads: CASSPRDRGRSEAFF. The CDR3 DNA follows: TGTGCCAGCAGTCCAAGGGACAGGGGGAGATCTGAAGCTTTCTTT.

The V and J genes are TRBV2 and TRBJ1-4; no clear D gene. The CDR3 consists of 15 residues. V was pared by 3 bases and J by 0 bases, with 8 bases between. Germline V gene data show CDR1 as SNHLY and CDR2 as FYNNEI. CDR3 sequence: CASSEALATNEKLFF. DNA of the CDR3: TGTGCCAGCAGTGAGGCCCTTGCAACTAATGAAAAACTGTTTTTT.

V is TRBV6-5 and J is TRBJ1-1; 8 positions match TRBD1. V was pared by 6 bases and J by 1 base, with 4 bases of the junction left unmatched. Germline lookup yields CDR1 MNHEY and CDR2 SVGAGI. The CDR3 runs to 14 residues. The CDR3 spells CASSGQGGNTEAFF. CDR3 coding DNA: TGTGCCAGCAGCGGACAGGGAGGGAACACTGAAGCTTTCTTT.

The chain employs TRBV11-2 and TRBJ2-6, with 12 bases identical to TRBD1. CDR3 length equals 17 residues. The germline V gene has CDR1 SGHAT and CDR2 FQNNGV. V dropped 5 bases and J dropped 0; count of bases not matched to a gene: 2. This CDR3 is CASSPGQGASGANVLTF. In DNA form, the CDR3 reads TGTGCCAGCAGCCCGGGACAGGGGGCCTCTGGGGCCAACGTCCTGACTTTC.